This T cell receptor beta chain was identified in a study of blood T cell repertoires in COVID-19. At the level of the study: Some COVID-19 samples were acute and others convalescent; all came from the United States, Italy and Spain.

Here immunoSEQ multiplex PCR was the method, and the copy in TCRdb shows in-frame clones only, minus some. The sample holds about 180,000 clones, about 81% seen once. Deletions cut 6 bases from V and 3 bases from J, with 9 bases between. This CDR3 has 13 amino acids. Germline CDR1 and CDR2: MNHEY and SVGAGI. The sample comprised peripheral blood. This receptor was identified in an elderly woman with COVID-19, enrolled during active disease. The chain is built from TRBV6-5 and TRBJ1-5; D unresolved. In DNA, the CDR3 is TGTGCCAGCAGGAGACACCTCAATCAGCCCCAGCATTTT. It yields the protein CASRRHLNQPQHF.